This entry lists 26 T cell receptor beta chains sequenced from one sample in a study of STAT5B mutations in CD4+ large granular lymphocyte leukemia. The protocol was immunoSEQ multiplex PCR, while the TCRdb copy is restricted to in-frame clones and leaves out a portion. Of approximately 20,000 clones listed, less than 85% are singletons. The sequenced sample was CD4+ T cells from blood buffy coats. The receptors were gathered from a human donor in good health.

V and J are TRBV27 and TRBJ1-1, with a possible D match to TRBD1 (6 bases). The CDR3 loop spans 14 amino acids. From germline, CDR1 is MNHEY and CDR2 SMNVEV (reference sequence). The germline V and J ends were trimmed by 7 bases and 4 bases, with 16 bases remaining between them. For the CDR3, the DNA is TGTGCCAGCATTGAGACAGGCTCCAGCACTGAAGCTTTCTTT. It specifies CASIETGSSTEAFF.

The chain joins TRBV6-5 to TRBJ2-7; 7 nucleotides align to TRBD1. The CDR3 totals 15 residues. Germline V gives CDR1 MNHEY, CDR2 SVGAGI. J was trimmed by 7 bases and V by 7 bases; bases with no gene match: 16. CDR3 in DNA: TGTGCCAGCAAGGCCCGGCCTAGCCTGGACAGGGAGCAGTACTTC. Amino acid sequence: CASKARPSLDREQYF.

DNA of the CDR3: TGTGCCAGTAGTACCAGACAGGGGAACACTGAAGCTTTCTTT. Amino acid sequence: CASSTRQGNTEAFF. This chain uses TRBV19 with TRBJ1-1; TRBD1 matches at 7 bases. The CDR3 extends over 14 amino acids. Trimming removed 4 bases from V and 1 base from J; junction bases left unmatched: 3. Germline CDR1 LNHDA, CDR2 SQIVND (reference sequence).

The chain is built from TRBV7-9 and TRBJ2-7, with TRBD2 identical over 12 bases. V lost 1 base and J lost 4; bases outside the gene matches: 2. The CDR3 runs to 15 residues. CDR1 and CDR2 (germline): SEHNR, FQNEAQ (reference sequence). CDR3 residues: CASSLGLAGVYEQYF. The CDR3 DNA reads TGTGCCAGCAGCTTAGGACTAGCGGGAGTGTACGAGCAGTACTTC.

The chain has TRBV10-3 and TRBJ2-7; 7 bases are shared with TRBD1. Trimming cost V 0 bases and J 4 bases; bases outside gene matches: 3. Germline loops: CDR1 ENHRY, CDR2 SYGVKD. The CDR3 length is 14 residues. The CDR3 bases are TGTGCCATCAGTGAGTCGGCACAGGGGTACGAGCAGTACTTC. This sequence encodes CAISESAQGYEQYF.

The chain employs TRBV9 and TRBJ2-2; D may match TRBD1 or TRBD2 (6 bases each). Trimming took 6 bases from V and 6 from J, leaving 21 bases between them. The germline V gene has CDR1 SGDLS and CDR2 YYNGEE. The CDR3 loop spans 16 amino acids. CDR3 loop: CASTQGGPQEAGELFF. CDR3 bases: TGTGCCAGCACTCAAGGGGGGCCCCAGGAAGCCGGGGAGCTGTTTTTT.

J is TRBJ2-5 and V is TRBV19; 10 bases are shared with TRBD2. The CDR3 covers 14 residues. V dropped 5 bases and J dropped 5; count of bases not matched to a gene: 5. The germline V gene has CDR1 LNHDA and CDR2 SQIVND (reference sequence). The CDR3 here is CASSATSGVETQYF. The CDR3 coding sequence is TGTGCCAGTAGTGCTACTAGCGGGGTCGAGACCCAGTACTTC.

A single count supports this clone. The chain couples TRBV30 to TRBJ1-5, with 7 bases matching TRBD1. Germline V lookup: CDR1 GTSNPN, CDR2 SVGIG (reference sequence). There are 14 residues in the CDR3. V lost 2 bases to trimming and J lost 3 bases; unmatched junction nucleotides: 4. CDR3 sequence: CAWSTGQVNQPQHF. The CDR3, as DNA: TGTGCCTGGAGTACAGGACAGGTCAATCAGCCCCAGCATTTT.

There are a few counts of this clone. This rearrangement joins TRBV27 to TRBJ2-7, with D possibly TRBD2 on 7 matching bases. V lost 5 bases, J lost 6 bases, and 17 bases lay in between. CDR3 size: 14 residues. Germline values: CDR1 MNHEY, CDR2 SMNVEV (reference sequence). CDR3 residues: CASSLRGGGSEQYF. The DNA of the CDR3 is TGTGCCAGCAGTCTTCGGGGCGGGGGCTCCGAGCAGTACTTC.

This clone came up a few times. The J gene is TRBJ1-1, the V gene TRBV25-1; possibly TRBD1 for D (5 bases). Deletions cut 3 bases from V and 0 bases from J, with 11 bases between. The CDR3 length is 15 residues. Germline V CDR1 and CDR2: MGHDK, SYGVNS. The CDR3 DNA reads as TGTGCCAGCAGTGACCAACCAGGGATGAACACTGAAGCTTTCTTT. This sequence encodes CASSDQPGMNTEAFF.

The CDR3 nucleotides are TGCGCCAGCAGCCAAGATGGGCGTTGGGGCTCCTACAATGAGCAGTTCTTC. Protein sequence: CASSQDGRWGSYNEQFF. V usage is TRBV4-1 and J usage is TRBJ2-1; D not certain. The V gene lost 0 bases and the J gene lost 0 bases, with 12 bases spanning the gap. The CDR3 contains 17 residues. CDR1 and CDR2 (germline): MGHRA, YSYEKL.

J is TRBJ2-1 and V is TRBV11-2; D tentatively reads TRBD1 or TRBD2 (5 bases each). V lost 1 base and J 6 bases, leaving 13 bases between the germline ends. Germline CDR1 SGHAT, CDR2 FQNNGV. The CDR3 sequence is 15 residues long. The CDR3 DNA reads TGTGCCAGCAGCTTAGGGCAGGGACGGCGCAATGAGCAGTTCTTC. This translates into CASSLGQGRRNEQFF.

This clone appeared a few times. The gene calls are TRBV6-1 and TRBJ1-3; no firm D call. Trimming cost V 4 bases and J 0 bases, with 4 bases left between them. CDR1 and CDR2 (germline): MNHNS, SASEGT. The CDR3 contains 13 residues. The CDR3 spells CASSVYSGNTIYF. The CDR3 bases are TGTGCCAGCAGTGTATACTCTGGAAACACCATATATTTT.

This sequence joins TRBV25-1 and TRBJ1-2; D is possibly TRBD1 (6 bases). The germline V gene encodes CDR1 MGHDK and CDR2 SYGVNS. With 3 bases removed from V and 9 bases from J, the gap between germline ends came to 17 bases. The CDR3 sequence is 14 residues long. CDR3 protein: CASSDTGKRNSYTF. CDR3 nucleotides: TGTGCCAGCAGTGACACAGGGAAACGAAATAGCTACACCTTC.

The V call is TRBV6-1, the J call TRBJ1-2; D remains unclear. The CDR3 runs 11 residues. Germline values: CDR1 MNHNS, CDR2 SASEGT. With 6 bases removed from V and 3 bases from J, the gap between germline ends came to 5 bases. Here the CDR3 reads CASRLDYGYTF. DNA for the CDR3: TGTGCCAGCAGGTTGGACTATGGCTACACCTTC.

The chain employs TRBV18 and TRBJ2-3, with D maybe TRBD1 (5 bases). This CDR3 has 14 amino acids. Per the germline V gene, CDR1 is KGHSH and CDR2 is LQKENI. V dropped 4 bases and J dropped 4 bases, with 12 bases sitting between them. DNA of the CDR3: TGTGCCAGCTCACTGGGGCCGATGGCAGATACGCAGTATTTT. Its translation is CASSLGPMADTQYF.

This rearrangement joins TRBV19 to TRBJ2-7; TRBD2 agrees at 13 bases. The CDR3 runs to 15 residues. The V gene end was trimmed by 1 base and the J gene end by 6 bases; junction bases not matched to a gene: 3. CDR1 and CDR2 (germline): LNHDA, SQIVND (reference sequence). Here the CDR3 reads CASSIGTSGGREQYF. As DNA, the CDR3 is TGTGCCAGTAGTATAGGGACTAGCGGGGGTCGCGAGCAGTACTTC. Full variable domain (rest looked up from reference TRBV19 and TRBJ2-7): DGGITQSPKYLFRKEGQNVTLSCEQNLNHDAMYWYRQDPGQGLRLIYYSQIVNDFQKGDIAEGYSVSREKKESFPLTVTSAQKNPTAFYLCASSIGTSGGREQYFGPGTRLTVT.

The chain carries TRBV1 and TRBJ2-6; TRBD2, the D gene given by the table, was not confirmed from the DNA. TRBV1 is listed as a pseudogene. CDR3 length: 19 amino acids. The CDR3 loop reads CTSSQGLRPAISGANVLTF. In DNA, the CDR3 is TGCACCAGCAGCCAAGGCTTGAGGCCAGCGATCTCTGGGGCCAACGTCCTGACTTTC.

The chain employs TRBV5-6 and TRBJ2-7; possibly TRBD1 for D (6 bases). Per the germline V gene, CDR1 is SGHDT and CDR2 is YYEEEE. V lost 0 bases to trimming and J lost 5 bases, with 12 bases between them. This CDR3 is built from 14 residues. The CDR3: CASSLAGGVNEQYF. The CDR3 DNA reads as TGTGCCAGCAGCTTGGCTGGGGGCGTCAACGAGCAGTACTTC.

The rearrangement uses TRBV2 and TRBJ2-7, with no clear D. CDR3 length: 11 residues. CDR1 is SNHLY, CDR2 FYNNEI, per germline. V was trimmed by 5 bases and J by 1 base, leaving 3 bases between them. The CDR3, as DNA: TGTGCCAGCAGTCAGTCCTACGAGCAGTACTTC. This sequence encodes CASSQSYEQYF.

The chain carries TRBV18 and TRBJ2-6; D tentatively fits TRBD1 or TRBD2 (6 bases each). The V gene's germline CDR1 is KGHSH and CDR2 LQKENI. The CDR3 extends over 13 amino acids. V was cut by 3 bases and J by 10 bases, with 10 bases left in between. CDR3 protein: CASSPGGSNVLTF. The CDR3 nucleotides read TGTGCCAGCTCACCGGGGGGCTCAAACGTCCTGACTTTC.

The V gene is TRBV10-3, the J gene TRBJ1-4; D unresolved. V lost 3 bases to trimming and J lost 4 bases, with 6 bases between them. Germline CDR1 reads ENHRY; CDR2 reads SYGVKD. The CDR3 contains 13 residues. The CDR3 nucleotides are TGTGCCATCAGTGACTGGAATAATGAAAAACTGTTTTTT. It yields the protein CAISDWNNEKLFF.

The chain couples TRBV29-1 to TRBJ2-3; 10 bases align to TRBD2. Germline V lookup: CDR1 SQVTM, CDR2 ANQGSEA. The CDR3 consists of 14 residues. J gave up 4 bases and V 6 bases, and 7 bases lay outside the gene matches. The CDR3 nucleotides read TGCAGCGTCGGGACTAGCGCGCTGCCAGATACGCAGTATTTT. It is translated as CSVGTSALPDTQYF.

The chain employs TRBV18 and TRBJ2-5; D is unclear. Germline values: CDR1 KGHSH, CDR2 LQKENI. The CDR3 is 13 residues long. V dropped 5 bases and J dropped 2 bases, with 9 bases sitting between them. The CDR3 nucleotides are TGTGCCAGCTCAGTCGCGTTTCAAGAGACCCAGTACTTC. Translating it yields CASSVAFQETQYF.

This clone was counted a few times. V and J are TRBV7-9 and TRBJ1-1; D unresolved. CDR3 length: 12 residues. The germline gives CDR1 SEHNR, CDR2 FQNEAQ (reference sequence). The germline V and J ends were trimmed by 1 base and 7 bases, with 7 bases remaining between them. The CDR3 spells CASSLDWIEAFF. The CDR3 nucleotides read TGTGCCAGCAGCTTAGATTGGATTGAAGCTTTCTTT.

The chain recombines TRBV6-1 with TRBJ1-4; D gene uncertain. Germline V gene data show CDR1 as MNHNS and CDR2 as SASEGT. This CDR3 comprises 15 residues. Trimming left V 4 bases short and J 0 bases short, with 9 bases between. Here the CDR3 DNA reads TGTGCCAGCAGTGTTTCCGTCTCAACTAATGAAAAACTGTTTTTT. Its translation is CASSVSVSTNEKLFF.